These 5 T cell receptor beta chains were all obtained from the same sample, sequenced in a study of blood T cell repertoires in COVID-19. The table came from immunoSEQ multiplex PCR; TCRdb's copy has only in-frame clones and leaves some out. The table includes over 100,000 clones, approximately 87% detected once. Sample: peripheral blood. The source is a woman in her sixties or seventies with acute or convalescent COVID-19.

The chain links TRBV28 to TRBJ1-5; D may be TRBD1 (6 bases). V was cut by 8 bases and J by 4 bases, with 18 bases left in between. CDR3 length: 15 amino acids. The germline V gene has CDR1 MDHEN and CDR2 SYDVKM. The CDR3, as DNA: TGTGCCAGCCGCTCCCCCGGGGGGGCGAATCAGCCCCAGCATTTT. Translating it yields CASRSPGGANQPQHF. The variable domain in full, completed from reference TRBV28 and TRBJ1-5, reads DVKVTQSSRYLVKRTGEKVFLECVQDMDHENMFWYRQDPGLGLRLIYFSYDVKMKEKGDIPEGYSVSREKKERFSLILESASTNQTSMYLCASRSPGGANQPQHFGDGTRLSIL.

The chain has TRBV27 and TRBJ2-7; 7 bases map to TRBD2. Unmatched junction bases numbered 10, after V lost 8 bases and J lost 3 bases. This CDR3 contains 14 residues. Per the germline V gene, CDR1 is MNHEY and CDR2 is SMNVEV (reference sequence). CDR3 nucleotide sequence: TGTGCCAGCCGCCCCAGAGCGGGACTCTACGAGCAGTACTTC. It is translated as CASRPRAGLYEQYF.

The chain carries TRBV28 and TRBJ2-7, with 8 bases matching TRBD2. Germline CDR1 MDHEN, CDR2 SYDVKM. The J segment lost 0 bases and the V segment lost 6 bases, leaving 7 bases of the junction unmatched. This CDR3 region has 15 residues. This CDR3 is CASRGSGGSSYEQYF. The CDR3 coding sequence is TGTGCCAGCAGAGGGAGCGGGGGAAGCTCCTACGAGCAGTACTTC.

The CDR3 DNA follows: TGTGCCAGTGCTGTGGCTAGCGGATACAATGAGCAGTTCTTC. Protein sequence: CASAVASGYNEQFF. The chain uses TRBV19 and TRBJ2-1; 7 bases agree with TRBD2. V trimming: 8 bases; J trimming: 4 bases; junction bases outside the gene matches: 8. CDR1 and CDR2 from the germline V gene are LNHDA and SQIVND (reference sequence). CDR3 length: 14 residues.

The rearrangement joins TRBV13 to TRBJ2-5; TRBD2 matches at 13 bases. The CDR3 has 15 amino acids. Germline-derived CDR1 and CDR2 are PRHDT and FYEKMQ (reference sequence). Trimming at V came to 4 bases and at J to 5 bases, leaving 4 bases not matched to a gene. The CDR3 loop reads CASSSGLAGFETQYF. The CDR3 DNA follows: TGTGCCAGCAGCTCGGGACTAGCGGGGTTCGAGACCCAGTACTTC.